The rows below give T cell receptor beta chains drawn from one sample of a study of blood T cell repertoires in COVID-19. The data were produced by immunoSEQ multiplex PCR, yet TCRdb's version contains in-frame clones alone and is incomplete. The top ten hold about 8.2% of the sample, which has under 200,000 clones, roughly 85% seen once. Source material: peripheral blood. The receptors here all came from a man in his 60s with acute or convalescent COVID-19. CDR3s include the opening cysteine and the closing phenylalanine or tryptophan. The order of the fields is D gene, clone size, V gene, J gene, CDR3 DNA, CDR3 protein. A D gene is named only where the DNA matches it firmly. Size values are once, few and many counts, or a class for expanded clones, and some rows have none.

TRBD2	few	TRBV6-2/TRBV6-3	TRBJ2-1	TGTGCCAGCAGTCCAATTCGCGGGAGGGGCAATGAGCAGTTCTTC	CASSPIRGRGNEQFF
TRBD2	-	TRBV7-3	TRBJ2-3	TGTGCCAGCAGCTCTAGCGGGAGCACAGATACGCAGTATTTT	CASSSSGSTDTQYF
-	-	TRBV4-1	TRBJ1-1	TGCGCCAGCAGCCTCAGAACAGGGAACACTGAAGCTTTCTTT	CASSLRTGNTEAFF
TRBD1	-	TRBV19	TRBJ1-1	TGTGCCAGTAAGACCTTAACAGGGGGAAACACTGAAGCTTTCTTT	CASKTLTGGNTEAFF
TRBD1	-	TRBV27	TRBJ1-2	TGTGCCAGCATTCCAAGGGCCGGGACAGGGGTCTATGGCTACACCTTC	CASIPRAGTGVYGYTF
TRBD2	medium-sized	TRBV4-1	TRBJ2-7	TGCGCCAGCAGCCAAGGATTCGCGGGAGGGCCCTACGAGCAGTACTTC	CASSQGFAGGPYEQYF
TRBD1	-	TRBV19	TRBJ2-5	TGTGCCAGTAGTTTCCTCCGACAGGGTCAAGAGACCCAGTACTTC	CASSFLRQGQETQYF
-	-	TRBV28	TRBJ2-7	TGTGCCAGCAGTTTCGGAGTAGGGGTTTCCTACGAGCAGTACTTC	CASSFGVGVSYEQYF
TRBD1	-	TRBV5-1	TRBJ2-3	TGCGCCAGCAGCGTCGGACAGGGGGCCCATACGCAGTATTTT	CASSVGQGAHTQYF
-	-	TRBV2	TRBJ2-3	TGTGCCAGCAATGGGGTGACAGGTGCAACAGATACGCAGTATTTT	CASNGVTGATDTQYF
TRBD2	-	TRBV28	TRBJ2-1	TGTGCCAGTGGACTAGCCGGTCCTAATGAGCAGTTCTTC	CASGLAGPNEQFF
-	-	TRBV18	TRBJ2-7	TGTGCCAGCTCAAGGGACACTTCCTACGAGCAGTACTTC	CASSRDTSYEQYF
TRBD2	few	TRBV5-1	TRBJ2-3	TGCGCCAGCAGCTTGGTTAGCGGGACCACAGATACGCAGTATTTT	CASSLVSGTTDTQYF
-	once	TRBV28	TRBJ1-2	TGTGGGCATTCCACCACCTCGGGCTATGGCTACACCTTC	CGHSTTSGYGYTF
-	-	TRBV6-5	TRBJ1-1	TGTGCCAGCAGTTACTCGAGCCGGGGGAACAGTGAAGCTTTCTTT	CASSYSSRGNSEAFF
TRBD1	-	TRBV6-5	TRBJ1-2	TGTGCCAGTGCGACAGGGGGTCATCAGGGCTACACCTTC	CASATGGHQGYTF
TRBD2	few	TRBV11-2	TRBJ2-2	TGTGCCAGCAGACCAAGGGGACTAGCACAAAACACCGGGGAGCTGTTTTTT	CASRPRGLAQNTGELFF
TRBD1	-	TRBV2	TRBJ1-1	TGTGCCAGCACGCCGACAGGGCTGGTGAACACTGAAGCTTTCTTT	CASTPTGLVNTEAFF
-	-	TRBV5-1	TRBJ2-1	TGCGCCAGCAGCCAAAGGACAAGCGCGGCCTACAATGAGCAGTTCTTC	CASSQRTSAAYNEQFF
-	few	TRBV6-1	TRBJ1-5	TGTGCCAGCAGTGAACTGTCCGTTTATAGCAATCAGCCCCAGCATTTT	CASSELSVYSNQPQHF
TRBD1	-	TRBV2	TRBJ2-7	TGTGCCAGCAGTGGGTGGGCGACAGGGGACCCCTACGAGCAGTACTTC	CASSGWATGDPYEQYF
-	-	TRBV18	TRBJ2-3	TGTGCCAGCTCACCAACCCCAGGGGGCACAGATACGCAGTATTTT	CASSPTPGGTDTQYF
-	few	TRBV28	TRBJ1-2	TGTGCCAGCAGTTCTGGACAAGGGGCGCTTGGCTACACCTTC	CASSSGQGALGYTF
TRBD2	-	TRBV11-3	TRBJ2-5	TGTGCCAGCAGCCCCGGGAGGACGGGAGGGCAAGAGACCCAGTACTTC	CASSPGRTGGQETQYF
TRBD1	-	TRBV5-1	TRBJ2-7	TGCGCCAGCAGCGGACAGGGGAACTACGAGCAGTACTTC	CASSGQGNYEQYF
TRBD1	-	TRBV24-1	TRBJ1-5	TGTGCCACCAGTTCAGACAGGGGCCTAAATCAGCCCCAGCATTTT	CATSSDRGLNQPQHF
TRBD2	-	TRBV10-3	TRBJ2-7	TGTGCCATCAGTGCGGTAAGCGGGATCGACTACGAGCAGTACTTC	CAISAVSGIDYEQYF
-	-	TRBV30	TRBJ1-3	TGTGCCTGGAGTGCGCGGGCCGTCTCTGGAAACACCATATATTTT	CAWSARAVSGNTIYF
-	-	TRBV19	TRBJ2-5	TGTGCCAGTAGACAGACAGGACAAGAGACCCAGTACTTC	CASRQTGQETQYF
-	-	TRBV4-1	TRBJ1-2	TGCGCCAGCAGCCAATCGGCCAGGGAATATGGCTACACCTTC	CASSQSAREYGYTF
-	-	TRBV28	TRBJ2-2	TGTGCCAGCAGTTCCCCGGCGAACACCGGGGAGCTGTTTTTT	CASSSPANTGELFF
-	-	TRBV5-1	TRBJ2-7	TGCGCCAGCAGCTTCTTGACAGGAAGCTCCTACGAGCAGTACTTC	CASSFLTGSSYEQYF